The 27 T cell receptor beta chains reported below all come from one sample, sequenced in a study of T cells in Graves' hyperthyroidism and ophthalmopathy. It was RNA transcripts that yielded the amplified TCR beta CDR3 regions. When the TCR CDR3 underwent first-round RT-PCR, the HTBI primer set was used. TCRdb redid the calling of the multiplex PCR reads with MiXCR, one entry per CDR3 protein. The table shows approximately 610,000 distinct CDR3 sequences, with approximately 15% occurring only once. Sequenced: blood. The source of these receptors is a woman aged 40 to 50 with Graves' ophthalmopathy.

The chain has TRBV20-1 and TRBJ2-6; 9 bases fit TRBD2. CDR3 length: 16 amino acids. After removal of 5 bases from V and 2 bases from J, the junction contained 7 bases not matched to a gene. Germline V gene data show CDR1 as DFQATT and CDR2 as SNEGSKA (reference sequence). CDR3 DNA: TGCAGTGCTTATCATATAGCGGGAGCTGGGGCCAACGTCCTGACTTTC. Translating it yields CSAYHIAGAGANVLTF.

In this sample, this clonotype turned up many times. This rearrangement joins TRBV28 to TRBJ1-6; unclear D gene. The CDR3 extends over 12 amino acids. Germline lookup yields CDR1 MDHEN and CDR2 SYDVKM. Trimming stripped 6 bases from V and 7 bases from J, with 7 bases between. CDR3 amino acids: CASRERNSPLHF. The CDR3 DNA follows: TGTGCCAGCAGGGAGAGGAATTCACCCCTCCACTTT.

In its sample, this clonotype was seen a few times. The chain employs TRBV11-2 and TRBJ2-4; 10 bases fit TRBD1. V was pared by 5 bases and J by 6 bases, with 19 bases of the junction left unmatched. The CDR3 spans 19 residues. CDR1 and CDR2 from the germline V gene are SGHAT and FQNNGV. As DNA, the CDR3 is TGTGCCAGCAGCGAACGAGCCGGGACAGGGGTGTGGGAAGTAAACATTCAGTACTTC. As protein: CASSERAGTGVWEVNIQYF.

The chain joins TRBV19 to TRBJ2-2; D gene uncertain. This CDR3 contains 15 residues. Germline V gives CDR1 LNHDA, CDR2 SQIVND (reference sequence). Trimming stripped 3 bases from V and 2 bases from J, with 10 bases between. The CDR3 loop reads CASSIRQANTGELFF. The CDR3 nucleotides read TGTGCCAGTAGTATTAGGCAGGCTAACACCGGGGAGCTGTTTTTT.

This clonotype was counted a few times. The CDR3 DNA reads as TGCAGTGCTACGAGGCCGGGGGGACTAGCGGGAGGGGAGCAGTACTTC. It codes for CSATRPGGLAGGEQYF. The rearrangement joins TRBV20-1 to TRBJ2-7, with 16 nucleotides matching TRBD2. The CDR3 covers 16 residues. V was clipped by 4 bases and J by 7 bases; unmatched bases: 10. CDR1 is DFQATT, CDR2 SNEGSKA, per germline (reference sequence).

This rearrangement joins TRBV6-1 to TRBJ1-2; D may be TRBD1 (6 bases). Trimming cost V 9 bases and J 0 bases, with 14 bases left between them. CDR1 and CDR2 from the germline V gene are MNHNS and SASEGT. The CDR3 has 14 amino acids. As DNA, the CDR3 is TGTGCCAGTAGCGACAGGCGAACTAACTATGGCTACACCTTC. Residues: CASSDRRTNYGYTF.

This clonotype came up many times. CDR3 residues: CASSFRVLADTGELFF. CDR3 in DNA: TGCGCCAGCAGCTTTAGGGTACTAGCGGACACCGGGGAGCTGTTTTTT. The chain joins TRBV5-1 to TRBJ2-2, with 8 bases fitting TRBD2. The CDR3 has 16 residues. Per the germline V gene, CDR1 is SGHRS and CDR2 is YFSETQ. Trimming took 2 bases from V and 3 from J; bases not matched to a gene: 6.

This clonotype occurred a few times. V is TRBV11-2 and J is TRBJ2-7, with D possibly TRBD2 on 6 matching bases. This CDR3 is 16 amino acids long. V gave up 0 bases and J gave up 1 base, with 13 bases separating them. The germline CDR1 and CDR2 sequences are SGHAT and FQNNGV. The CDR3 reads CASSLDSSGGSYEQYF. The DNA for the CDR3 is TGTGCCAGCAGCTTAGATAGTAGCGGTGGGTCCTACGAGCAGTACTTC.

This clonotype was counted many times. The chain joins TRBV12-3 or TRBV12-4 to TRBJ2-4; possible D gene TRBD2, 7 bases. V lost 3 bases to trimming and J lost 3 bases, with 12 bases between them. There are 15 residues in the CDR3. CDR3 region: CASSFGGAGKNIQYF. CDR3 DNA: TGTGCCAGCAGTTTTGGGGGGGCAGGCAAAAACATTCAGTACTTC.

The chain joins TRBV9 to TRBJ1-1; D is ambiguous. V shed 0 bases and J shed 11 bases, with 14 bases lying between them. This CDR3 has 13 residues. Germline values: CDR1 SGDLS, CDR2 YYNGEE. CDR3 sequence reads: CASSVELGRRAFF. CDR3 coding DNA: TGTGCCAGCAGCGTAGAATTGGGAAGGAGGGCTTTCTTT. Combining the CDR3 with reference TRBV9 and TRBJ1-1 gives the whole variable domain DSGVTQTPKHLITATGQRVTLRCSPRSGDLSVYWYQQSLDQGLQFLIQYYNGEERAKGNILERFSAQQFPDLHSELNLSSLELGDSALYFCASSVELGRRAFFGQGTRLTVV.

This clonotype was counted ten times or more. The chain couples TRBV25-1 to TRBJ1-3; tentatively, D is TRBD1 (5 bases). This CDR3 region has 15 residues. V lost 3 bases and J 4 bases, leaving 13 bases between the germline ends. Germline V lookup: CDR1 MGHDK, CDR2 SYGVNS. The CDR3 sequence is CASSDRATLGNTIYF. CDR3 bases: TGTGCCAGCAGTGACAGGGCGACGTTAGGAAACACCATATATTTT.

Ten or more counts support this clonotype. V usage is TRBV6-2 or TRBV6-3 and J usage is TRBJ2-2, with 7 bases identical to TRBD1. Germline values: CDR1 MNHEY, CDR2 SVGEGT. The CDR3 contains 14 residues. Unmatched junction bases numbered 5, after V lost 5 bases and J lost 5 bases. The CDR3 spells CASSPDRATGELFF. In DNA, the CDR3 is TGTGCCAGCAGTCCCGACAGGGCTACCGGGGAGCTGTTTTTT.

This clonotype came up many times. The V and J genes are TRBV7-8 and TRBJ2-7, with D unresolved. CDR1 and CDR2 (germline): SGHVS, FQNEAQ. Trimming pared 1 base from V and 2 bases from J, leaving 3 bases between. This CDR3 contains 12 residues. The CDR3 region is CASSLGAYEQYF. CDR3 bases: TGTGCCAGCAGCTTAGGGGCCTACGAGCAGTACTTC.

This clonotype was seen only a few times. The CDR3 coding sequence is TGTGCCAGCACTCCCGGGACAGGGGGCCCCGGGGAGCTGTTTTTT. It specifies CASTPGTGGPGELFF. The rearrangement joins TRBV2 to TRBJ2-2; 12 bases align to TRBD1. Germline assignment: CDR1 SNHLY and CDR2 FYNNEI. V shed 7 bases, J shed 6 bases, and the junction held 6 bases outside the gene matches. The CDR3 is made up of 15 amino acids.

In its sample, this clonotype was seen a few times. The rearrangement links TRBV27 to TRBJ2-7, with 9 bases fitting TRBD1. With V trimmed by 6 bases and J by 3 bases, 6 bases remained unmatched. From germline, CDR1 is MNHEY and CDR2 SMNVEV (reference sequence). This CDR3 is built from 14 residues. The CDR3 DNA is TGTGCCAGCAGCGGGGACAGGGAAGACTACGAGCAGTACTTC. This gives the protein CASSGDREDYEQYF.

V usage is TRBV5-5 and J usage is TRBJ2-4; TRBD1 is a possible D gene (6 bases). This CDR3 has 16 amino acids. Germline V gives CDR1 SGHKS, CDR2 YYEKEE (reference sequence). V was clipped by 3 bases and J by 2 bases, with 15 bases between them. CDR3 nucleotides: TGTGCCAGCAGCTATTTCGCCGGGACATCCAAAAACATTCAGTACTTC. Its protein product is CASSYFAGTSKNIQYF.

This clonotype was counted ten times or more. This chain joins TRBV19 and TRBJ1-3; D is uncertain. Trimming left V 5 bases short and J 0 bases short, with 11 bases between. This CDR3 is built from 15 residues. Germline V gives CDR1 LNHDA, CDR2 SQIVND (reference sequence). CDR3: CASSLTHDSGNTIYF. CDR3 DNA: TGTGCCAGTAGTTTGACGCACGACTCTGGAAACACCATATATTTT.

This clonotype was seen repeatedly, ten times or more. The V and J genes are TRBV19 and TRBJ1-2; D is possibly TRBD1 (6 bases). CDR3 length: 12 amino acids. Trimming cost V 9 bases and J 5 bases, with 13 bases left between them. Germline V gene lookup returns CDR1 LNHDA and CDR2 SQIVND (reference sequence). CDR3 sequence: CASAQGSYGYTF. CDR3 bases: TGTGCCAGCGCACAGGGTTCTTATGGCTACACCTTC.

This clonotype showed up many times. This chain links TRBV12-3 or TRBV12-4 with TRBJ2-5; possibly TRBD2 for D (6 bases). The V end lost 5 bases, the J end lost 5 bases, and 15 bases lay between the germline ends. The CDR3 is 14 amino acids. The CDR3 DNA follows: TGTGCCAGCAGTGGGGGACTCCCGCAGGAGACCCAGTACTTC. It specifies CASSGGLPQETQYF.

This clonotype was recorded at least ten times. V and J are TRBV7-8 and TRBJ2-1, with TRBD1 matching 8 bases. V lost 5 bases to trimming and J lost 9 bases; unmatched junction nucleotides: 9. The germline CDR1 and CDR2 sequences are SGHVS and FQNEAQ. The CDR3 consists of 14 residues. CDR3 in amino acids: CASSTGQGWAEQFF. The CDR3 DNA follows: TGTGCCAGCAGCACCGGACAGGGTTGGGCTGAGCAGTTCTTC.

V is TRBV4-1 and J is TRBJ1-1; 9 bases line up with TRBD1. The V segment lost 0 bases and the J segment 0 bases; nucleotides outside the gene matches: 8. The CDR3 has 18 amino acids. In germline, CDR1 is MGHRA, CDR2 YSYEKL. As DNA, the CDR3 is TGCGCCAGCAGCCAAGATTGGACAGGGGTCCTCGTGAACACTGAAGCTTTCTTT. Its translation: CASSQDWTGVLVNTEAFF.

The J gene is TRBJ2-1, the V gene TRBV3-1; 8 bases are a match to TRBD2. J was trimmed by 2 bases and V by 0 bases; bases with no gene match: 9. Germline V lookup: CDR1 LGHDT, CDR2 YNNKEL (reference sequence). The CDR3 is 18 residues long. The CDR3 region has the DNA TGTGCCAGCAGCCAAGAGGCTAGCCGGGAGGGGGCCTACAATGAGCAGTTCTTC. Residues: CASSQEASREGAYNEQFF.

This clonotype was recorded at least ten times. The CDR3 reads CASSALRAENTGELFF. In DNA, the CDR3 is TGTGCCAGCAGTGCGCTCCGGGCAGAGAACACCGGGGAGCTGTTTTTT. The chain has TRBV6-1 and TRBJ2-2; the D is unclear. CDR3 length equals 16 residues. Germline assignment: CDR1 MNHNS and CDR2 SASEGT. V was cut by 4 bases and J by 1 base, with 13 bases left in between.

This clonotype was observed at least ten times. CDR3 protein: CASSPRGAGETQYF. CDR3 DNA sequence: TGTGCCAGCAGCCCTCGAGGGGCGGGAGAGACCCAGTACTTC. The V and J genes are TRBV25-1 and TRBJ2-5; either TRBD1 or TRBD2 may fit D (5 bases each). Germline CDR1 MGHDK, CDR2 SYGVNS. V was clipped by 6 bases and J by 4 bases, with 15 bases between them. This CDR3 is built from 14 residues.

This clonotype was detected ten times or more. The CDR3: CASSPRGGLEQYF. The CDR3 DNA reads as TGTGCCAGCAGTCCCCGGGGGGGCCTCGAGCAGTACTTC. The chain couples TRBV28 to TRBJ2-7; TRBD2 matches 8 bases. The CDR3 runs 13 residues. Per the germline V gene, CDR1 is MDHEN and CDR2 is SYDVKM. V dropped 5 bases and J dropped 6; count of bases not matched to a gene: 6.

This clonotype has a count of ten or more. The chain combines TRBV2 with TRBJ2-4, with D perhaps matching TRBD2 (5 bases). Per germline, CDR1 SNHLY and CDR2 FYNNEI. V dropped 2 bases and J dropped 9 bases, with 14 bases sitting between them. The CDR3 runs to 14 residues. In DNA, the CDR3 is TGTGCCAGCAGTGAAAGTGGAGGATTGGTCATTCAGTACTTC. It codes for CASSESGGLVIQYF.

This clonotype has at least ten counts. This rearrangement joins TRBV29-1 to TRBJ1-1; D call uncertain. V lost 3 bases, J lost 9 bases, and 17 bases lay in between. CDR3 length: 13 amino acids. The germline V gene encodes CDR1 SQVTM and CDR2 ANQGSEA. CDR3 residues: CSVDLGSSTQAFF. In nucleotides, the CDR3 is TGCAGCGTTGATTTGGGCAGCTCCACGCAAGCTTTCTTT.